The subject of this entry is one T cell receptor (beta chain). The antigen is not known. The sample is drawn from a study of T-cell memory formation after mild COVID-19. V was shortened by 0 bases and J by 6 bases, with 20 bases between the two germline ends. This CDR3 has 17 amino acids. General study findings and limits: Some SARS-CoV-2-responding clones were already detected in memory before infection.

5'RACE, which relied on constant-segment primers, yielded TCR alpha and TCR beta cDNA libraries carrying sample barcodes and UMIs. A single record per CDR3 protein comes from TCRdb applying MiXCR to the 5' RACE reads. The table has some 190,000 distinct CDR3 sequences, more than 15% seen once. The source of this sequence is an adult woman who had mild COVID-19 (a few samples of this study predate the infection). Cell type and time point are not known. Input material: PBMCs or a T cell subset sorted from them (not recorded which). The V gene is TRBV12-3 or TRBV12-4, the J gene TRBJ1-2; D uncertain. The CDR3 spells CASSLAIQKGGEDGYTF. The CDR3 nucleotides read TGTGCCAGCAGTTTAGCGATTCAAAAGGGTGGGGAGGATGGCTACACCTTC.